A selection of T cell receptor beta chains follows, all from one sample in a study of sequential checkpoint blockade in melanoma. The protocol was immunoSEQ multiplex PCR, while the TCRdb copy is restricted to in-frame clones and leaves out a portion. The top ten clones hold about 12% of a sample with 10,000 to 11,000 clones, roughly 77% of them seen once. Sequencing used CD8+ T cells sorted from blood (inferred from file names), obtained from a patient given nivolumab and ipilimumab in sequence. All receptors derive from a human donor with melanoma. Each CDR3 is given with its conserved first and last residue. Fields, in order: J gene, V gene, D gene, clone size, CDR3 protein, CDR3 DNA. The D gene is left open where the match is weak. Some rows mark clone size as missing; the rest say once, few, many or name a class of expanded clone.

j_gene: TRBJ1-1
v_gene: TRBV11-2
d_gene: .
abundance: .
CDR3aa: CASSLDWLGVNTEAFF
CDR3nt: TGTGCCAGCAGCTTAGATTGGCTAGGGGTGAACACTGAAGCTTTCTTT

j_gene: TRBJ2-1
v_gene: TRBV28
d_gene: TRBD1
abundance: .
CDR3aa: CASSFGTANEQFF
CDR3nt: TGTGCCAGCAGTTTTGGGACAGCAAATGAGCAGTTCTTC

j_gene: TRBJ2-3
v_gene: TRBV7-7
d_gene: TRBD2
abundance: .
CDR3aa: CASSLAGRAADTQYF
CDR3nt: TGTGCTAGCAGCTTAGCCGGGAGGGCTGCAGATACGCAGTATTTT

j_gene: TRBJ2-1
v_gene: TRBV5-4
d_gene: .
abundance: .
CDR3aa: CASSEYREQFF
CDR3nt: TGTGCCAGCAGCGAGTACAGGGAGCAGTTCTTC

j_gene: TRBJ2-5
v_gene: TRBV11-2
d_gene: TRBD2
abundance: .
CDR3aa: CASRPSGSETQYF
CDR3nt: TGTGCCAGCAGACCTAGCGGGAGCGAGACCCAGTACTTC

j_gene: TRBJ2-7
v_gene: TRBV13
d_gene: .
abundance: once
CDR3aa: CASSLGRSTSYEQYF
CDR3nt: TGTGCCAGCAGCTTAGGCAGGTCGACCTCCTACGAGCAGTACTTC

j_gene: TRBJ2-7
v_gene: TRBV29-1
d_gene: TRBD2
abundance: .
CDR3aa: CSVRTSGRYEQYF
CDR3nt: TGCAGCGTTCGGACTAGCGGGAGATACGAGCAGTACTTC

j_gene: TRBJ2-2
v_gene: TRBV4-3
d_gene: TRBD2
abundance: .
CDR3aa: CASSQDPAGEFTGELFF
CDR3nt: TGCGCCAGCAGCCAAGATCCCGCGGGAGAGTTCACCGGGGAGCTGTTTTTT

j_gene: TRBJ2-2
v_gene: TRBV19
d_gene: TRBD2
abundance: .
CDR3aa: CASSILPGLAGVPGTGELFF
CDR3nt: TGTGCCAGTAGTATTCTTCCGGGACTAGCGGGAGTCCCGGGCACCGGGGAGCTGTTTTTT

j_gene: TRBJ2-1
v_gene: TRBV5-1
d_gene: .
abundance: .
CDR3aa: CASSLYEGNEQFF
CDR3nt: TGCGCCAGCAGCTTGTACGAGGGCAATGAGCAGTTCTTC

j_gene: TRBJ2-2
v_gene: TRBV6-4
d_gene: TRBD2
abundance: .
CDR3aa: CASSVAGEGGELFF
CDR3nt: TGTGCCAGCAGTGTAGCGGGAGAAGGCGGGGAGCTGTTTTTT

j_gene: TRBJ1-5
v_gene: TRBV28
d_gene: TRBD1
abundance: few
CDR3aa: CASSFPLRQGYNTGTDQPQHF
CDR3nt: TGTGCCAGCAGTTTCCCATTAAGGCAAGGATACAACACAGGGACAGATCAGCCCCAGCATTTT

j_gene: TRBJ2-7
v_gene: TRBV27
d_gene: TRBD1
abundance: .
CDR3aa: CASSSLQGYYEQYF
CDR3nt: TGTGCCAGCAGTTCTCTACAGGGGTACTACGAGCAGTACTTC

j_gene: TRBJ2-7
v_gene: TRBV2
d_gene: .
abundance: once
CDR3aa: CASSGGQSSYEQYF
CDR3nt: TGTGCCAGCAGTGGCGGACAGTCATCCTACGAGCAGTACTTC

j_gene: TRBJ2-1
v_gene: TRBV4-3
d_gene: .
abundance: .
CDR3aa: CASSQDIASFYNEQFF
CDR3nt: TGCGCCAGCAGCCAAGACATAGCTAGTTTCTACAATGAGCAGTTCTTC

j_gene: TRBJ2-7
v_gene: TRBV10-2
d_gene: TRBD2
abundance: .
CDR3aa: CASSDVLGTTYEQYF
CDR3nt: TGCGCCAGCAGTGACGTCCTGGGGACTACCTACGAGCAGTACTTC

j_gene: TRBJ1-5
v_gene: TRBV5-4
d_gene: .
abundance: .
CDR3aa: CASSAGRGYNQPQHF
CDR3nt: TGTGCCAGCAGCGCCGGAAGGGGTTACAATCAGCCCCAGCATTTT

j_gene: TRBJ2-7
v_gene: TRBV5-1
d_gene: .
abundance: .
CDR3aa: CASSLAHRARSYEQYF
CDR3nt: TGCGCCAGCAGCTTGGCCCACAGGGCTCGGTCCTACGAGCAGTACTTC

j_gene: TRBJ2-1
v_gene: TRBV7-9
d_gene: .
abundance: .
CDR3aa: CASSGGRTRYWEQFF
CDR3nt: TGTGCCAGCAGCGGAGGGCGAACTCGGTACTGGGAGCAGTTCTTC

j_gene: TRBJ2-1
v_gene: TRBV4-3
d_gene: .
abundance: .
CDR3aa: CASSQDRAGVGEQFF
CDR3nt: TGCGCCAGCAGCCAAGATAGGGCAGGGGTGGGGGAGCAGTTCTTC

j_gene: TRBJ1-3
v_gene: TRBV7-6
d_gene: .
abundance: few
CDR3aa: CASSPTGGPGNTIYF
CDR3nt: TGTGCCAGCAGCCCCACCGGAGGGCCTGGAAACACCATATATTTT

j_gene: TRBJ2-7
v_gene: TRBV7-8
d_gene: TRBD2
abundance: .
CDR3aa: CASSSPGLASTYEQYF
CDR3nt: TGTGCCAGCAGCTCACCGGGACTAGCGTCTACCTACGAGCAGTACTTC

j_gene: TRBJ2-5
v_gene: TRBV7-8
d_gene: .
abundance: .
CDR3aa: CATEGVGFGETQYF
CDR3nt: TGTGCCACCGAGGGGGTGGGGTTCGGAGAGACCCAGTACTTC

j_gene: TRBJ2-1
v_gene: TRBV19
d_gene: .
abundance: .
CDR3aa: CASSISAGNSYNEQFF
CDR3nt: TGTGCCAGTAGTATCTCGGCAGGGAACTCCTACAATGAGCAGTTCTTC

j_gene: TRBJ2-1
v_gene: TRBV27
d_gene: .
abundance: .
CDR3aa: CASSIDYYNEQFF
CDR3nt: TGTGCCAGCAGTATTGACTACTACAATGAGCAGTTCTTC

j_gene: TRBJ1-6
v_gene: TRBV27
d_gene: TRBD1
abundance: .
CDR3aa: CASSRTGGRLSSPLHF
CDR3nt: TGTGCCAGCAGCCGGACAGGTGGACGGCTTAGTTCACCCCTCCACTTT

j_gene: TRBJ2-1
v_gene: TRBV7-6
d_gene: TRBD2
abundance: once
CDR3aa: CASSPPHLAGTQNAENEQFF
CDR3nt: TGTGCCAGCAGCCCCCCTCACCTAGCGGGAACACAAAATGCGGAGAATGAGCAGTTCTTC

j_gene: TRBJ1-1
v_gene: TRBV9
d_gene: .
abundance: .
CDR3aa: CASSVGETEAFF
CDR3nt: TGTGCCAGCAGCGTAGGAGAGACTGAAGCTTTCTTT

j_gene: TRBJ2-7
v_gene: TRBV5-1
d_gene: TRBD1
abundance: .
CDR3aa: CASKGTGQGAVEQYF
CDR3nt: TGCGCCAGCAAGGGTACGGGACAGGGGGCGGTTGAGCAGTACTTC

j_gene: TRBJ2-7
v_gene: TRBV20-1
d_gene: .
abundance: .
CDR3aa: CSAPIGPEQYF
CDR3nt: TGCAGTGCCCCCATTGGCCCCGAGCAGTACTTC

j_gene: TRBJ2-1
v_gene: TRBV10-1
d_gene: TRBD2
abundance: .
CDR3aa: CASSETLAGEGSYNEQFF
CDR3nt: TGCGCCAGCAGTGAAACTTTAGCGGGAGAGGGGTCCTACAATGAGCAGTTCTTC

j_gene: TRBJ2-7
v_gene: TRBV13
d_gene: .
abundance: .
CDR3aa: CASSLGIADSYEQYF
CDR3nt: TGTGCCAGCAGCTTAGGTATAGCGGACTCCTACGAGCAGTACTTC

j_gene: TRBJ2-1
v_gene: TRBV6-4
d_gene: .
abundance: few
CDR3aa: CASSTLGGDSEQFF
CDR3nt: TGTGCCAGCAGTACTTTGGGGGGAGACAGTGAGCAGTTCTTC

j_gene: TRBJ2-7
v_gene: TRBV27
d_gene: .
abundance: .
CDR3aa: CASSLGQSYEQYF
CDR3nt: TGTGCCAGCAGCCTCGGACAGAGCTACGAGCAGTACTTC

j_gene: TRBJ2-1
v_gene: TRBV7-9
d_gene: TRBD2
abundance: .
CDR3aa: CASTRPSGSSYNEQFF
CDR3nt: TGTGCCAGCACTCGACCTAGCGGGAGCTCCTACAATGAGCAGTTCTTC

j_gene: TRBJ2-7
v_gene: TRBV7-8
d_gene: TRBD2
abundance: few
CDR3aa: CASSFITSGLSYEQYF
CDR3nt: TGTGCCAGCAGCTTCATCACTAGCGGGCTCTCCTACGAGCAGTACTTC

j_gene: TRBJ1-3
v_gene: TRBV4-1
d_gene: .
abundance: .
CDR3aa: CASSQGSSGTAGNTIYF
CDR3nt: TGCGCCAGCAGCCAAGGGTCGTCCGGGACTGCAGGAAACACCATATATTTT

j_gene: TRBJ1-2
v_gene: TRBV7-9
d_gene: TRBD1
abundance: few
CDR3aa: CASSAGPGQDYGYTF
CDR3nt: TGTGCCAGCAGCGCCGGTCCGGGACAGGACTATGGCTACACCTTC

j_gene: TRBJ2-1
v_gene: TRBV11-2
d_gene: TRBD1
abundance: .
CDR3aa: CASSLNQGEFF
CDR3nt: TGTGCCAGCAGCTTAAACCAGGGGGAGTTCTTC

j_gene: TRBJ2-7
v_gene: TRBV27
d_gene: .
abundance: .
CDR3aa: CASSFGSTYEQYF
CDR3nt: TGTGCCAGCAGTTTCGGGTCAACCTACGAGCAGTACTTC

j_gene: TRBJ2-7
v_gene: TRBV23-1
d_gene: TRBD2
abundance: .
CDR3aa: CASSQTGSGRNREQYF
CDR3nt: TGCGCCAGCAGTCAAACCGGTAGCGGGAGAAATAGGGAGCAGTACTTC

j_gene: TRBJ2-7
v_gene: TRBV5-1
d_gene: TRBD1
abundance: .
CDR3aa: CASSFGRGSEQYF
CDR3nt: TGCGCCAGCAGCTTCGGCAGGGGGTCCGAGCAGTACTTC

j_gene: TRBJ2-1
v_gene: TRBV7-2
d_gene: TRBD2
abundance: .
CDR3aa: CASSLSSWNGRAWEQFF
CDR3nt: TGTGCCAGCAGCTTATCGTCGTGGAACGGGAGGGCATGGGAGCAGTTCTTC